What follows are 13 T cell receptor beta chains derived from one specimen sequenced in a study of cytomegalovirus exposure and HLA in healthy donors. Primers for the PCR totalled 60 Vbeta and 13 Jbeta. Method: immunoSEQ multiplex PCR; TCRdb's copy keeps in-frame clones and lacks some. The sample holds under 150,000 clones, roughly four fifths seen once. Sequencing used PBMCs. These receptors were obtained from a female donor in good health and CMV-seropositive.

The chain couples TRBV29-1 to TRBJ2-2; 12 nucleotides align to TRBD1. Germline V gene data show CDR1 as SQVTM and CDR2 as ANQGSEA. After removal of 0 bases from V and 6 bases from J, the junction contained 5 bases not matched to a gene. The CDR3 covers 16 residues. CDR3 coding DNA: TGCAGCGTTGAAGATAGGGACAGGGGGCAGTCCGGGGAGCTGTTTTTT. Translating gives CSVEDRDRGQSGELFF.

This clone has just a few counts. The chain links TRBV4-1 to TRBJ2-7, with 9 bases lining up with TRBD2. Germline V gene sequence: CDR1 MGHRA, CDR2 YSYEKL. The CDR3 is 16 amino acids. After removal of 4 bases from V and 3 bases from J, the junction contained 10 bases not matched to a gene. CDR3 sequence reads: CASSRGAGGRIYEQYF. CDR3 bases: TGCGCCAGCAGCCGGGGAGCGGGGGGAAGGATCTACGAGCAGTACTTC.

This clone was observed a handful of times. A read error is possible here, since a much larger clone lies one base away. The J gene is TRBJ1-1, the V gene TRBV5-6; 11 nucleotides line up with TRBD1. Germline V gives CDR1 SGHDT, CDR2 YYEEEE. The CDR3 runs 16 residues. The J segment lost 2 bases and the V segment lost 1 base, leaving 4 bases of the junction unmatched. The CDR3 DNA is TGTGCCAGCAGCTTGTTGGGACAGGGGGGAAACACTGAAGCTTTCTTT. Translating it yields CASSLLGQGGNTEAFF. Full variable domain (remainder filled in from reference TRBV5-6 and TRBJ1-1): DAGVTQSPTHLIKTRGQQVTLRCSPKSGHDTVSWYQQALGQGPQFIFQYYEEEERQRGNFPDRFSGHQFPNYSSELNVNALLLGDSALYLCASSLLGQGGNTEAFFGQGTRLTVV.

This CDR3 reads CASTLGTANTEAFF. CDR3 bases: TGTGCCAGCACCCTCGGGACAGCGAACACTGAAGCTTTCTTT. V is TRBV7-2 and J is TRBJ1-1; 7 nucleotides match TRBD1. V lost 7 bases and J lost 1; bases outside the gene matches: 6. Per germline, CDR1 SGHTA and CDR2 FQGNSA. This CDR3 is built from 14 residues.

This sequence joins TRBV6-5 and TRBJ2-7, with D possibly being TRBD2 (5 bases). Germline assignment: CDR1 MNHEY and CDR2 SVGAGI. There are 14 residues in the CDR3. V was cut by 8 bases and J by 3 bases, with 17 bases left in between. The CDR3, as DNA: TGTGCCAGCTCCCGGGGAGTCCCCGGCTACGAGCAGTACTTC. Residues: CASSRGVPGYEQYF.

The J gene is TRBJ2-1, the V gene TRBV19; 11 bases line up with TRBD2. CDR1 and CDR2 from the germline V gene are LNHDA and SQIVND (reference sequence). The CDR3 loop spans 15 amino acids. Unmatched junction bases numbered 8, after V lost 6 bases and J lost 7 bases. The CDR3 spells CASSIIAGGRNEQFF. In DNA, the CDR3 is TGTGCCAGTAGCATTATAGCGGGGGGGCGAAATGAGCAGTTCTTC.

This clone turned up a few times. This chain links TRBV11-2 with TRBJ2-1; 10 bases fit TRBD2. V was clipped by 5 bases and J by 8 bases; unmatched bases: 9. The V gene's germline CDR1 is SGHAT and CDR2 FQNNGV. The CDR3 totals 15 residues. CDR3 in amino acids: CASSLERGGLDEQFF. The DNA of the CDR3 is TGTGCCAGCAGCCTCGAGCGGGGGGGCCTCGATGAGCAGTTCTTC.

This clone was seen more than once but under ten times. The chain combines TRBV18 with TRBJ2-3; D may be TRBD2 (6 bases). The V end lost 3 bases, the J end lost 4 bases, and 17 bases lay between the germline ends. Germline V gene data show CDR1 as KGHSH and CDR2 as LQKENI. The CDR3 has 16 amino acids. The CDR3 DNA sequence: TGTGCCAGCTCACCGACACCCGGAGGGCTCTCAGATACGCAGTATTTT. Protein sequence: CASSPTPGGLSDTQYF.

The gene calls are TRBV29-1 and TRBJ1-2; D unresolved. CDR1 is SQVTM and CDR2 is ANQGSEA in the germline V gene. Trimming removed 4 bases from V and 1 base from J, with 7 bases in between. The length of the CDR3 is 12 residues. The CDR3 coding sequence is TGCAGCGTTGGGCACAGTAACTATGGCTACACCTTC. Its translation: CSVGHSNYGYTF.

This clone occurred a few times. V gene TRBV4-1 combines with J gene TRBJ2-5; the D is unclear. The CDR3 is made up of 17 amino acids. V was pared by 0 bases and J by 0 bases, with 14 bases between. Germline CDR1 and CDR2: MGHRA and YSYEKL. This chain's CDR3 is CASSQDRLQRHQETQYF. In nucleotides, the CDR3 is TGCGCCAGCAGCCAAGATCGACTGCAACGGCACCAAGAGACCCAGTACTTC.

The J gene is TRBJ2-7, the V gene TRBV19, with 9 bases fitting TRBD1. The trim removed 6 bases at V and 0 bases at J, leaving 6 bases unmatched. CDR3 length equals 15 residues. The germline gives CDR1 LNHDA, CDR2 SQIVND (reference sequence). The CDR3 DNA reads TGTGCCAGTAGCGACCCGGGACAGGGCTCCTACGAGCAGTACTTC. Translated: CASSDPGQGSYEQYF.

This clone was seen a handful of times. The rearrangement uses TRBV28 and TRBJ1-5, with D possibly being TRBD1 (6 bases). The CDR3 runs to 16 residues. Germline lookup yields CDR1 MDHEN and CDR2 SYDVKM. Trimming removed 6 bases from V and 0 bases from J, with 15 bases in between. The CDR3 DNA reads TGTGCCAGCAGCCCCGCAGGGGCCGATAGCAATCAGCCCCAGCATTTT. Its translation: CASSPAGADSNQPQHF.

The chain couples TRBV7-2 to TRBJ1-2; 8 bases are a match to TRBD1. This CDR3 has 14 amino acids. In germline, CDR1 is SGHTA, CDR2 FQGNSA. After removal of 1 base from V and 2 bases from J, the junction contained 0 bases not matched to a gene. CDR3 sequence (DNA): TGTGCCAGCAGCTTAGGGACAGGGAACTATGGCTACACCTTC. Encoded protein: CASSLGTGNYGYTF.